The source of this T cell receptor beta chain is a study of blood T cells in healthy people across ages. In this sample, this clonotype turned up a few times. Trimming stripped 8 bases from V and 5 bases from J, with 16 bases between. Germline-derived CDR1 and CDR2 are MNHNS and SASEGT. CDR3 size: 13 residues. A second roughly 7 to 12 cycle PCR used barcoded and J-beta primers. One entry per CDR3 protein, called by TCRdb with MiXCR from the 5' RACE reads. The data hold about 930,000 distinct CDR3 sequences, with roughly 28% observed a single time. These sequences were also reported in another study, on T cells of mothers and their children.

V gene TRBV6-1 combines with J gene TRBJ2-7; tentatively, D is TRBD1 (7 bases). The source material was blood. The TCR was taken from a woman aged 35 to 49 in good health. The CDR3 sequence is CASSQGGVDEQYF. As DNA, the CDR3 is TGTGCCAGCTCCCAGGGGGGAGTGGACGAGCAGTACTTC.